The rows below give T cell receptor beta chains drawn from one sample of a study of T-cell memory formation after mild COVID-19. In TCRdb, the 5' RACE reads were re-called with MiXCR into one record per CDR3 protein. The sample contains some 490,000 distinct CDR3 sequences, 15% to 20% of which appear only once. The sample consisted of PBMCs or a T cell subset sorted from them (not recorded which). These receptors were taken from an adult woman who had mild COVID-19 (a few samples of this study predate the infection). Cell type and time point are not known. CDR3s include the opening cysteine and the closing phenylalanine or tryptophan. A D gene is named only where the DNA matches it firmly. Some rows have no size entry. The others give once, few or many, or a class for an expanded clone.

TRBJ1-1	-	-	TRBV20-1	TGCAGTGCTGACATCCGGGACACGGCAAACACTGAAGCTTTCTTT	CSADIRDTANTEAFF
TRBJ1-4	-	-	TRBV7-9	TGTGCCAGCAGCGAGGTTCGGTCGACAACTAATGAAAAACTGTTTTTT	CASSEVRSTTNEKLFF
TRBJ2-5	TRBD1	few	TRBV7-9	TGTGCCAGCAGCCCGTGGACAGGGTCGCAAGAGACCCAGTACTTC	CASSPWTGSQETQYF
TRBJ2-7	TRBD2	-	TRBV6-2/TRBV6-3	TGTGCCAGCAGTTACATGGAACTAGCGAACGAGCAGTACTTC	CASSYMELANEQYF
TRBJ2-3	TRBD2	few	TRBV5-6	TGTGCCAGCACCCCGGGGGGGCTGGTAGATACGCAGTATTTT	CASTPGGLVDTQYF
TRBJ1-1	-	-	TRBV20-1	TGCAGTGCTGATGACCCATCAAGATTGAACACTGAAGCTTTCTTT	CSADDPSRLNTEAFF
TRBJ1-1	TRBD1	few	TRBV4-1	TGCGCCAGCAGCCAAGATCGGACCGGGACAGGGAAGACTTTCTTT	CASSQDRTGTGKTFF
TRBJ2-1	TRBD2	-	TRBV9	TGTGCCAGCAGCGATCGGGACTACTACAATGAGCAGTTCTTC	CASSDRDYYNEQFF
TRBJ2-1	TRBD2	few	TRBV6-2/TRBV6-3	TGTGCCAGCAGTTACCTGGGACTAGGGTTTGAGAATGAGCAGTTCTTC	CASSYLGLGFENEQFF
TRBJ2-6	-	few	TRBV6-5	TGTGCCAGCGGAGGGTCTGGGGCCAACGTCCTGACTTTC	CASGGSGANVLTF
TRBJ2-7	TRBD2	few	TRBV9	TGTGCCAGCAGCCCCTCTAGCGGCCCCTACGAGCAGTACTTC	CASSPSSGPYEQYF